This TCR beta chain came from a study of blood T cell repertoires in COVID-19. The data were produced by immunoSEQ multiplex PCR, yet TCRdb's version contains in-frame clones alone and is incomplete. This repertoire shows some 180,000 clones, approximately 83% found once; its top ten account for around 6.7%. The CDR3 spans 15 residues. Germline values: CDR1 SGHRS, CDR2 YFSETQ. V shed 3 bases and J 2 bases; nucleotides not matched to a gene: 3. The sequence was collected from a middle-aged woman with COVID-19, enrolled during active disease. J is TRBJ2-7 and V is TRBV5-1, with 12 bases fitting TRBD2. Material: peripheral blood. The chain's CDR3 is CASSWTSGTAYEQYF. CDR3 in DNA: TGCGCCAGCAGCTGGACTAGCGGGACCGCCTACGAGCAGTACTTC.